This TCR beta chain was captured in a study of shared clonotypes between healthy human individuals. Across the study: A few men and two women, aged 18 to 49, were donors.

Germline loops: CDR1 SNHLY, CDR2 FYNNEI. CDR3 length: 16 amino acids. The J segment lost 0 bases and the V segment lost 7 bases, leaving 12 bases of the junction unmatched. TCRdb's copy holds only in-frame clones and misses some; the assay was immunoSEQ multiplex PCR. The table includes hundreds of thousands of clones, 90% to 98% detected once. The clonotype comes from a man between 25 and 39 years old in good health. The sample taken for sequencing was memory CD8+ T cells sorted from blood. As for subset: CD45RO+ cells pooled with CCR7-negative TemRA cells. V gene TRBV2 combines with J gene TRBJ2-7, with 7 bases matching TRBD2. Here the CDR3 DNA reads TGTGCCAGCACCGTCCCCTCTAGCGGAACCTCCTACGAGCAGTACTTC. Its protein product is CASTVPSSGTSYEQYF.